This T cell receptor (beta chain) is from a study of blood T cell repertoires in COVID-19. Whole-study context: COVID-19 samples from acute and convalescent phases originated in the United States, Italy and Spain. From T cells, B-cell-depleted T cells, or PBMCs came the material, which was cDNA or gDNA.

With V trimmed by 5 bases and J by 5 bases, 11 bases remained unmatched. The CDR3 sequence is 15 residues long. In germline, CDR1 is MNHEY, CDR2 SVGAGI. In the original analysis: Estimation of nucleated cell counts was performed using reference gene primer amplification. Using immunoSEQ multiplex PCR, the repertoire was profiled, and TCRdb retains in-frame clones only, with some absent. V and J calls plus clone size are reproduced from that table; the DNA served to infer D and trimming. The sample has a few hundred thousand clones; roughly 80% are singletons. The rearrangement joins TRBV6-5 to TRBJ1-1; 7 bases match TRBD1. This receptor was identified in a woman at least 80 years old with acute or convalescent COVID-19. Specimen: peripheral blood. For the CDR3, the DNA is TGTGCCAGCAGTCCGACAGGGCAGGGTCGGACTGAAGCTTTCTTT. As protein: CASSPTGQGRTEAFF.